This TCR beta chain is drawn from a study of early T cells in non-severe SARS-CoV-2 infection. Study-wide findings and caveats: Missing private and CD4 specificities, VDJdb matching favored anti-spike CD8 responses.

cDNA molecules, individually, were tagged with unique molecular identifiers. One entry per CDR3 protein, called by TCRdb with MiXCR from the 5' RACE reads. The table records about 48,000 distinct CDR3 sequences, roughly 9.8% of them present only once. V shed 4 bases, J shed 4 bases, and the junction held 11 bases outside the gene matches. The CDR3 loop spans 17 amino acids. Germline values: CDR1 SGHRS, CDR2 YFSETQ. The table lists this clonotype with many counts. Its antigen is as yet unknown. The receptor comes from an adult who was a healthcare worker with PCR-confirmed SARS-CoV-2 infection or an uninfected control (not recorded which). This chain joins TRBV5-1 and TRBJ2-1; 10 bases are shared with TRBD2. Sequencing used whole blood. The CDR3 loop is CASSHGTSAPGYNEQFF. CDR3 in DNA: TGCGCCAGCAGCCACGGGACTAGCGCGCCCGGTTACAATGAGCAGTTCTTC.